The 18 T cell receptor beta chains listed next were all sequenced from one sample in a study of T cell repertoires in cytomegalovirus infection. No antigen has been identified for these receptors. TCRdb redid the calling of the reads with MiXCR, one entry per CDR3 protein. This table has approximately 500,000 distinct CDR3 sequences, around a third appearing once. The sample was cultured PBMCs, taken from culture after CMV antigen stimulation. These receptors originate from a human donor in good health (CMV status not recorded). Some clones in this sample may be carry-over from other donors' samples.

This clonotype was counted between two and nine times. The chain has TRBV27 and TRBJ2-5, with 9 bases that match TRBD2. The J segment lost 0 bases and the V segment lost 5 bases, leaving 1 base of the junction unmatched. Germline loops: CDR1 MNHEY, CDR2 SMNVEV (reference sequence). The CDR3 is 14 amino acids. CDR3 residues: CASSSGGYQETQYF. CDR3 in DNA: TGTGCCAGCAGTAGCGGGGGGTACCAAGAGACCCAGTACTTC.

In its sample, this clonotype was seen a few times. The chain is built from TRBV27 and TRBJ1-1, with D perhaps matching TRBD1 (6 bases). The CDR3 extends over 14 amino acids. Trimming shortened V by 3 bases and J by 2 bases, and 10 bases separated the two germline ends. From germline, CDR1 is MNHEY and CDR2 SMNVEV (reference sequence). The CDR3 here is CASSLGHINTEAFF. The DNA of the CDR3 is TGTGCCAGCAGTTTGGGACACATTAACACTGAAGCTTTCTTT.

The chain employs TRBV24-1 and TRBJ1-2; 7 nucleotides line up with TRBD1. The CDR3 runs to 15 residues. Germline CDR1 KGHDR, CDR2 SFDVKD. With 3 bases clipped from V and 4 bases from J, the junction kept 7 bases outside the gene matches. CDR3 sequence: CATSDGRTGSYGYTF. CDR3 nucleotide sequence: TGTGCCACCAGTGATGGACGGACAGGATCCTATGGCTACACCTTC.

The chain recombines TRBV10-3 with TRBJ2-3; no definite D call. Germline V CDR1 and CDR2: ENHRY, SYGVKD. This CDR3 is 13 amino acids long. Trimming pared 6 bases from V and 2 bases from J, leaving 9 bases between. The CDR3: CAISSRPTDTQYF. CDR3 sequence (DNA): TGTGCCATCAGCTCAAGACCCACAGATACGCAGTATTTT.

The chain recombines TRBV7-8 with TRBJ2-2; 10 bases align to TRBD1. J gave up 6 bases and V 5 bases, and 12 bases lay outside the gene matches. The CDR3 length is 17 residues. Germline CDR1 and CDR2: SGHVS and FQNEAQ. As DNA, the CDR3 is TGTGCCAGCAGCACCCAGACGGGACAGGGGCGAGCCGGGGAGCTGTTTTTT. This sequence encodes CASSTQTGQGRAGELFF.

CDR3 amino acids: CAISSGGPDNEQFF. CDR3 coding DNA: TGTGCCATCAGTTCGGGAGGACCAGACAATGAGCAGTTCTTC. V and J are TRBV10-3 and TRBJ2-1; TRBD2 agrees at 7 bases. Trimming at V came to 5 bases and at J to 5 bases, leaving 6 bases not matched to a gene. The germline V gene encodes CDR1 ENHRY and CDR2 SYGVKD. The CDR3 has 14 amino acids.

The V gene is TRBV11-2, the J gene TRBJ1-2; D unclear. Trimming removed 0 bases from V and 2 bases from J, with 10 bases in between. CDR3 length equals 15 residues. The germline V gene has CDR1 SGHAT and CDR2 FQNNGV. For the CDR3, the DNA is TGTGCCAGCAGCTTAGACAATCACGTAAACTATGGCTACACCTTC. Translating it yields CASSLDNHVNYGYTF.

This clonotype was seen only a few times. The rearrangement joins TRBV7-8 to TRBJ2-5; 8 bases match TRBD2. The germline V gene encodes CDR1 SGHVS and CDR2 FQNEAQ. J gave up 4 bases and V 1 base, and 8 bases lay outside the gene matches. This CDR3 region has 16 residues. CDR3 protein: CASSLVVREGRETQYF. CDR3 DNA: TGTGCCAGCAGCTTAGTAGTTCGGGAGGGGAGAGAGACCCAGTACTTC.

This clonotype has a handful of counts. The chain is built from TRBV7-9 and TRBJ1-2; D remains unclear. The CDR3 extends over 13 amino acids. V lost 5 bases and J 4 bases, leaving 11 bases between the germline ends. Germline V gene data show CDR1 as SEHNR and CDR2 as FQNEAQ (reference sequence). In DNA, the CDR3 is TGTGCCAGCAGCCCCCTCACCACCTATGGCTACACCTTC. Translating it yields CASSPLTTYGYTF.

The J gene is TRBJ1-1, the V gene TRBV5-4; the D gene is possibly TRBD1 (5 bases). Germline values: CDR1 SGHNT, CDR2 YYREEE (reference sequence). The CDR3 consists of 13 residues. The germline V and J ends were trimmed by 5 bases and 7 bases, with 15 bases remaining between them. The CDR3 DNA sequence: TGTGCCAGCAGTCATCCCCAGGGTAATGAAGCTTTCTTT. Encoded protein: CASSHPQGNEAFF.

This clonotype was detected only a few times. This chain uses TRBV6-1 with TRBJ1-2, with D hard to call. The V gene lost 4 bases and the J gene lost 4 bases, with 13 bases spanning the gap. This CDR3 contains 14 residues. The V gene's germline CDR1 is MNHNS and CDR2 SASEGT. The CDR3 DNA follows: TGTGCCAGCAGTGCCTCGGGCGTACTCTATGGCTACACCTTC. Its protein product is CASSASGVLYGYTF.

The rearrangement links TRBV29-1 to TRBJ2-3; D gene ambiguous. From germline, CDR1 is SQVTM and CDR2 ANQGSEA. The CDR3 spans 13 residues. V lost 8 bases, J lost 0 bases, and 12 bases lay in between. CDR3: CSTPARSTDTQYF. The CDR3 DNA is TGCAGCACCCCGGCCCGGAGCACAGATACGCAGTATTTT.

This clonotype was recorded a few times. The chain employs TRBV28 and TRBJ1-1; D possibly corresponds to TRBD1 (5 bases). Germline V lookup: CDR1 MDHEN, CDR2 SYDVKM. Trimming stripped 6 bases from V and 1 base from J, with 12 bases between. The CDR3 contains 14 residues. Here the CDR3 DNA reads TGTGCCAGCAGCCGACTGGGGGGGAACACTGAAGCTTTCTTT. Protein: CASSRLGGNTEAFF.

The chain has TRBV7-2 and TRBJ2-1; either TRBD1 or TRBD2 may fit D (5 bases each). The CDR3 is made up of 14 amino acids. Trimming stripped 5 bases from V and 9 bases from J, with 17 bases between. Germline CDR1 is SGHTA and CDR2 is FQGNSA. CDR3 in amino acids: CASSPEASGGEQFF. The CDR3 coding sequence is TGTGCCAGCAGCCCAGAGGCTAGTGGGGGTGAGCAGTTCTTC.

This clonotype was seen a handful of times. The gene calls are TRBV28 and TRBJ1-5; D not certain. The CDR3 sequence is 16 residues long. V was shortened by 6 bases and J by 2 bases, with 17 bases between the two germline ends. Germline V lookup: CDR1 MDHEN, CDR2 SYDVKM. The CDR3 coding sequence is TGTGCCAGCAGCTCCCCACACTTGCGGGGCAATCAGCCCCAGCATTTT. Residues: CASSSPHLRGNQPQHF.

V usage is TRBV7-8 and J usage is TRBJ1-2; 10 bases are a match to TRBD1. V lost 4 bases, J lost 4 bases, and 6 bases stayed unmatched. This CDR3 contains 15 residues. CDR1 is SGHVS and CDR2 is FQNEAQ in the germline V gene. CDR3 sequence reads: CASSWAGTGVYGYTF. The CDR3 DNA is TGTGCCAGCAGCTGGGCCGGGACAGGGGTCTATGGCTACACCTTC.

This clonotype was picked up a small number of times. The chain is built from TRBV5-6 and TRBJ2-7; 13 bases align to TRBD2. Germline CDR1 is SGHDT and CDR2 is YYEEEE. V gave up 5 bases and J gave up 4 bases; unmatched junction bases: 6. This CDR3 contains 15 residues. CDR3 amino acids: CASSFRTSGSYEQYF. In nucleotides, the CDR3 is TGTGCCAGCAGTTTTAGGACTAGCGGGAGTTACGAGCAGTACTTC. Full variable domain (remainder filled in from reference TRBV5-6 and TRBJ2-7): DAGVTQSPTHLIKTRGQQVTLRCSPKSGHDTVSWYQQALGQGPQFIFQYYEEEERQRGNFPDRFSGHQFPNYSSELNVNALLLGDSALYLCASSFRTSGSYEQYFGPGTRLTVT.

This clonotype was observed a handful of times. The chain combines TRBV7-9 with TRBJ1-5; D call uncertain. Between the trimmed V and J ends, which lost 10 bases and 2 bases, there was a span of 15 bases. The CDR3 contains 14 residues. From germline, CDR1 is SEHNR and CDR2 FQNEAQ (reference sequence). CDR3 nucleotides: TGTGCCACCGCGGTCGGGCAGGGCAATCAGCCCCAGCATTTT. It specifies CATAVGQGNQPQHF.